One T cell receptor (beta chain) is described in this entry. This clonotype came up many times. Its antigen remains undetermined. No quality values exist for individual bases; no much larger clone is one base distant. This specimen belongs to a study of T cells in Graves' hyperthyroidism and ophthalmopathy (dated by TCRdb to 2018 to 2020). In terms of the full investigation: Peripheral blood samples were taken at the time of initial diagnosis, prior to any treatment. To identify TCR V-J signatures that set the groups apart, the researchers used a discovery cohort of 100 patients, made up of under 45 with Graves' ophthalmopathy and about 60 with stable Graves' hyperthyroidism. Prospective prediction of ophthalmopathy was tested in an independent validation cohort of some 20 hyperthyroidism patients and 17 patients who later progressed to ophthalmopathy. The roughly 100 discovery patients were randomly split 7:3 into training and test sets. The study also compared thyroid tissue and blood T-cell repertoires from five or six Graves' hyperthyroidism patients. After sampling, hyperthyroidism patients received methimazole starting at 30 mg daily, and ophthalmopathy patients received high-dose intravenous methylprednisolone. According to the paper, TCR Vbeta CDR3 sequencing was carried out on approximately 140 peripheral blood samples, which came from 40 to 45 ophthalmopathy, around 75 hyperthyroidism and approximately 17 progressor patients. On the study overall, not on this receptor specifically: No statistical method was used to set the sample size in advance, and investigators knew the group allocation. Ophthalmopathy was separated from stable hyperthyroidism by a 13 V-J signature model, with around 90% sensitivity and about 81% specificity obtained in cross-validation and 80%/75% obtained in testing. Most expanded thyroid clonotypes (frequency above 0.001) were also detected in blood, suggesting blood repertoires may reflect thyroid immune responses. During validation, the model predicted progression to ophthalmopathy a median of roughly 7.1 months ahead of onset, with roughly 65% sensitivity and about 72% specificity.

Graves' hyperthyroidism was defined as stable when no progression to ophthalmopathy occurred over 18 months of follow-up. Hyperthyroidism patients were newly diagnosed, had a disease duration of under 2 months, and were aged 18 to 65 years. Patients with uncontrolled infections, other autoimmune diseases, pregnancy or lactation were excluded. Diagnoses were based on clinical symptoms, serum thyroxine and TRAb, thyroid ultrasound and orbital computed tomography. PBMCs were isolated from 10 ml of fresh peripheral blood by Ficoll-Paque density gradient centrifugation. Total RNA was extracted using Trizol reagent, and RNA quality was assessed on an Agilent 2100 Bioanalyzer. Trimming removed 2 bases from V and 4 bases from J, leaving 18 bases between the germline ends. The CDR3 holds 16 amino acids from the cysteine to the phenylalanine. Only CDR3 DNA remains: 48 bases, in frame from the first base. In the germline V gene, CDR1 corresponds to MNHNS and CDR2 to SASEGT.

Amplification of TCR beta CDR3 regions was carried out from RNA transcripts. The TCR CDR3 was subjected to a first round of RT-PCR using the HTBI primer set and the Qiagen OneStep RT-PCR kit. A second multiplex PCR round built the libraries, followed by size selection and purification. Paired-end sequencing of the libraries was performed with 100 bp reads on an Illumina HiSeq2000. In the authors' own workflow: SOAPnuke was used to process the raw data, with reads discarded if the reads contained adapters or uncalled bases, had a mean Phred below 15, or lacked an exact constant-primer or identifier match. High-quality paired reads were merged using COPE v1.2.5, and each unique nucleotide sequence was defined as a clonotype. Clonotypes were aligned to IMGT TRBV, TRBD and TRBJ reference segments using MiTCR v1.1. The analysis was restricted to V-J combinations with a frequency above 0.0001, which together covered roughly 99% of the repertoires. A TCS score was defined as the ratio of F50 (clonal expansion) to E x V (chaos), with BLOSUM62-based TCRdist applied between CDR3 peptides within each V-J. Welch's t-statistics and random forest reduced around 520 V-J features to 10 to 15, which were used in a naive Bayes classifier (R e1071). TCRdb trimmed the raw reads at Q25, called clones with MiXCR and kept productive beta chains. Identical CDR3 proteins give one entry, which carries the most common genes and DNA. These V and J calls derive from TCRdb rather than the authors' analysis. In all, the sample holds under 350,000 distinct CDR3 sequences, and around a fifth of those were seen once. The ten largest clones take up 50% of the sample.

This receptor was obtained from a woman aged 45 to 65 with Graves' hyperthyroidism. The V and J segments used are TRBV6-1 and TRBJ2-7; the D gene is perhaps TRBD2, from 6 matching bases. What was sequenced was blood. The CDR3 amino acid sequence is: CASSERGAAGTYEQYF. The nucleotides read TGTGCCAGCAGTGAAAGAGGCGCGGCAGGGACTTACGAGCAGTACTTC.